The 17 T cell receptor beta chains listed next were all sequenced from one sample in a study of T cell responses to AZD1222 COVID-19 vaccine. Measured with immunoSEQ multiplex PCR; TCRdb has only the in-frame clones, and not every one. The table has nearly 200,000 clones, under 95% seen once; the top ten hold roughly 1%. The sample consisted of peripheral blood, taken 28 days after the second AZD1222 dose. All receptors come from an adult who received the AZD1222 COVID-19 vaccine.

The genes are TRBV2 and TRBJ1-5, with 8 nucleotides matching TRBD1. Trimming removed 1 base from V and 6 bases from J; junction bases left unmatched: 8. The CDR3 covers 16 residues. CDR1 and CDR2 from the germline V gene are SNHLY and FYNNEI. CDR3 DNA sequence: TGTGCCAGCAGTGAAGGGGGACAGGTACCGATTCAGCCCCAGCATTTT. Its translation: CASSEGGQVPIQPQHF.

In DNA form, the CDR3 reads TGTGCCAGCAGCTTAGATGTGGCGCTCTCTGGAAACACCATATATTTT. This translates into CASSLDVALSGNTIYF. The chain employs TRBV11-1 and TRBJ1-3, with D unresolved. V was clipped by 1 base and J by 0 bases, with 10 bases between them. CDR1 and CDR2 (germline): SGHAT, FQDESV (reference sequence). The CDR3 sequence is 16 residues long.

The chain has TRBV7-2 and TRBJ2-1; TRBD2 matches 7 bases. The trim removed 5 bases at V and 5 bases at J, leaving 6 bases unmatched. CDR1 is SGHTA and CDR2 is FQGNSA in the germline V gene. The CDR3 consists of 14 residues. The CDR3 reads CASSPGLEHNEQFF. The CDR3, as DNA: TGTGCCAGCAGCCCCGGACTAGAACACAATGAGCAGTTCTTC. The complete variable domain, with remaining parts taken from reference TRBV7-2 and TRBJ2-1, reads GAGVSQSPSNKVTEKGKDVELRCDPISGHTALYWYRQSLGQGLEFLIYFQGNSAPDKSGLPSDRFSAERTGGSVSTLTIQRTQQEDSAVYLCASSPGLEHNEQFFGPGTRLTVL.

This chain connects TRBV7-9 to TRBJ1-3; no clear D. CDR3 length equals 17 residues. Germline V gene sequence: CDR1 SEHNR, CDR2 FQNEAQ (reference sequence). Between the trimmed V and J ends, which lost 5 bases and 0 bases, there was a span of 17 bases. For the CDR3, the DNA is TGTGCCAGCAGCCTCCACCATAAGACGGGCTCTGGAAACACCATATATTTT. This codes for CASSLHHKTGSGNTIYF.

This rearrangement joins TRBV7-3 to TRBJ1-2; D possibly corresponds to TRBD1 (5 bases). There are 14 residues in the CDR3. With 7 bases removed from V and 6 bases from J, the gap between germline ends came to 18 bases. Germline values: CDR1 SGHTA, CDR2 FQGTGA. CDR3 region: CASTPSGGSDGYTF. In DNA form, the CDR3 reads TGTGCCAGCACCCCCAGCGGGGGATCGGATGGCTACACCTTC.

The CDR3 DNA is TGTGCCAGCAGTTTAGTCGGTGAAGCTTTCTTT. This codes for CASSLVGEAFF. V gene TRBV12-3 or TRBV12-4 combines with J gene TRBJ1-1; D is ambiguous. The CDR3 length is 11 residues. V was shortened by 1 base and J by 7 bases, with 4 bases between the two germline ends.

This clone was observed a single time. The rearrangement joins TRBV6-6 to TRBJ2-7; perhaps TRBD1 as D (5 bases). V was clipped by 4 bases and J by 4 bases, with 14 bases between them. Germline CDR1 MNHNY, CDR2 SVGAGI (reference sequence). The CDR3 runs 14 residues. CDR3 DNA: TGTGCCAGCAGTTTACGGCAGGGTACGTACGAGCAGTACTTC. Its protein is CASSLRQGTYEQYF.

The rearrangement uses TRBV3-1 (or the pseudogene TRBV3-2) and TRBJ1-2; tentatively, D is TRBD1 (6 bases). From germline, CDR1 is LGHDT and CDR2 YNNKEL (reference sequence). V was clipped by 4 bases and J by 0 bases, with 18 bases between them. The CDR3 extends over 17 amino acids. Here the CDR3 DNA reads TGTGCCAGCAGCCTTAGCTCGGACAGCCCAGCTAACTATGGCTACACCTTC. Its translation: CASSLSSDSPANYGYTF.

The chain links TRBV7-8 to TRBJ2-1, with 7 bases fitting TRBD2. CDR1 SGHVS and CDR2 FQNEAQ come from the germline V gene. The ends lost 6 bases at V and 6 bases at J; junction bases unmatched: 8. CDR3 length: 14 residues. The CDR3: CASRRSGTTNEQFF. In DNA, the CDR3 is TGTGCCAGCAGGCGATCCGGGACTACCAATGAGCAGTTCTTC.

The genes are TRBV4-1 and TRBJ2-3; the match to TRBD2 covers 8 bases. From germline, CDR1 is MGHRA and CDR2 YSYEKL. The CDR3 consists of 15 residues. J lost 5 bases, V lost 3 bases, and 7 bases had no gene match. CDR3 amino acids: CASSHPGLGGDTQYF. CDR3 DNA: TGCGCCAGCAGCCACCCGGGACTAGGGGGAGATACGCAGTATTTT.

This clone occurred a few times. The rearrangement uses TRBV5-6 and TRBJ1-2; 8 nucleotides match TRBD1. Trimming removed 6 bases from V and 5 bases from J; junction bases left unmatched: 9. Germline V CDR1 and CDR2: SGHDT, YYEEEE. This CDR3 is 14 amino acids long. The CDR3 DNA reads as TGTGCCAGCACGACCCAGGGACAGGTTTATGGCTACACCTTC. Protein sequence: CASTTQGQVYGYTF. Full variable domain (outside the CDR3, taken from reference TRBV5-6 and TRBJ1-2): DAGVTQSPTHLIKTRGQQVTLRCSPKSGHDTVSWYQQALGQGPQFIFQYYEEEERQRGNFPDRFSGHQFPNYSSELNVNALLLGDSALYLCASTTQGQVYGYTFGSGTRLTVV.

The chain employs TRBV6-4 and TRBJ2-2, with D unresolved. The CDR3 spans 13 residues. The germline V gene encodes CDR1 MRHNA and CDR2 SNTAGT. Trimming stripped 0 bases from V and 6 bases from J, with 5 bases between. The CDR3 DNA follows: TGTGCCAGCAGTGACTCCCCTCCCGGGGAGCTGTTTTTT. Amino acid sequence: CASSDSPPGELFF.

CDR3 sequence: CANKLRVYRLWGNTIYF. DNA for the CDR3: TGTGCCAACAAACTAAGGGTCTACCGCCTTTGGGGAAACACCATATATTTT. This sequence joins TRBV3-1 (or the pseudogene TRBV3-2) and TRBJ1-3; D gene uncertain. The CDR3 covers 17 residues. Trimming shortened V by 10 bases and J by 4 bases, and 26 bases separated the two germline ends. Germline values: CDR1 LGHDT, CDR2 YNNKEL (reference sequence).

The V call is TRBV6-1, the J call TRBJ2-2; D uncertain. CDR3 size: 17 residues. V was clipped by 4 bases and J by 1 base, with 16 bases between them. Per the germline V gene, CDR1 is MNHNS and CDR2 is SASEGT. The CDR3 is CASSVRRPGENTGELFF. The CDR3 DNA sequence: TGTGCCAGCAGTGTAAGGCGGCCAGGAGAGAACACCGGGGAGCTGTTTTTT.

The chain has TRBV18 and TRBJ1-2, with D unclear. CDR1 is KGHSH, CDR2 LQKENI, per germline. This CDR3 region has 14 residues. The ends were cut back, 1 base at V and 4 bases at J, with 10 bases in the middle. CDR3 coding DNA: TGTGCCAGCTCACCACGTCCGGGTAGCTATGGCTACACCTTC. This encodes CASSPRPGSYGYTF.

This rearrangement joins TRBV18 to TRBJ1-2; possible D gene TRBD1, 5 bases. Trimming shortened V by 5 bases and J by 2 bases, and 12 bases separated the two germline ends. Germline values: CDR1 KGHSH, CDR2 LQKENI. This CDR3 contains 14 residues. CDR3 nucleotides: TGTGCCAGCTCATTTCGGGACGGCAACTATGGCTACACCTTC. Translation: CASSFRDGNYGYTF.

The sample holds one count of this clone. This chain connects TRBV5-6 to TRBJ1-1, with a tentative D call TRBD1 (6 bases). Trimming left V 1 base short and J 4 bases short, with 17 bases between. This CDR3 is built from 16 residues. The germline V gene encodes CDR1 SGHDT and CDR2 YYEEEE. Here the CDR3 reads CASSLWGAGSATEAFF. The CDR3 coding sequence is TGTGCCAGCAGCTTGTGGGGGGCGGGGTCGGCCACTGAAGCTTTCTTT.